Given below is one TCR beta chain in context. What it recognizes is unknown. The time point is: baseline, week 1 (first vaccination visit). Treatment denoted: pre-vaccination baseline after standard-of-care therapy. The sample is drawn from a study of a mutant IDH1 vaccine in newly diagnosed glioma. Study-wide points: Immune responses induced by vaccination arose in 93.3% of the patients.

Method: immunoSEQ multiplex PCR; TCRdb's copy keeps in-frame clones and lacks some. The sample contains around 50,000 clones, approximately 90% of which appear only once. This CDR3 is 14 amino acids long. Trimming stripped 7 bases from V and 7 bases from J, with 20 bases between. Germline CDR1 MNHEY, CDR2 SMNVEV (reference sequence). The chain links TRBV27 to TRBJ2-7, with TRBD1 as a possible D gene (6 bases). The source is a middle-aged man with glioma. The sequencing here drew on PBMCs, taken from a glioma patient treated with radiotherapy, temozolomide or both. The CDR3 is CASTSQGTLGEQYF. DNA of the CDR3: TGTGCCAGCACCTCACAAGGGACACTGGGGGAGCAGTACTTC.